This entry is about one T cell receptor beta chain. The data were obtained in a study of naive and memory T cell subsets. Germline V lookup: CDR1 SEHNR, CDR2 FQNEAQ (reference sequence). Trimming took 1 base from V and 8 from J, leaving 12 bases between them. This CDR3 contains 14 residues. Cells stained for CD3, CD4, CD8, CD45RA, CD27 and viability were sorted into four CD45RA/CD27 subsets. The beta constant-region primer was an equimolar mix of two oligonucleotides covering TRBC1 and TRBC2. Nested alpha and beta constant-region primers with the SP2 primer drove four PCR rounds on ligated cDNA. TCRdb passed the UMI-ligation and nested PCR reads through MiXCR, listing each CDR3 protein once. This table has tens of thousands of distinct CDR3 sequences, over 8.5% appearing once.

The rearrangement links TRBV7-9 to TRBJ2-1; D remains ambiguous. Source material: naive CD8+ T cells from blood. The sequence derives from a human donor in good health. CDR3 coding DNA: TGTGCCAGCAGCTTAGTAGATAGCATCGATGAGCAGTTCTTC. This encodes CASSLVDSIDEQFF.